A selection of T cell receptor beta chains follows, all from one sample in a study of control samples from healthy donors and cancer patients. Generated by immunoSEQ multiplex PCR, the TCRdb table keeps only in-frame clones and is missing some. The table has approximately 97,000 clones, just over 90% seen once. Sequenced: blood. The source is a woman aged 18-29 years in good health. CDR3s include the opening cysteine and the closing phenylalanine or tryptophan. Each record gives: clone size, J gene, V gene, D gene, CDR3 protein, CDR3 DNA. The D gene is left open where the match is weak. The size field is filled for only some rows; it gives once, few, many or a size class.

size: -
J: TRBJ1-5
V: TRBV27
D: -
CDR3: CASSLVQGIEPQHF
DNA: TGTGCCAGCAGTTTAGTACAGGGTATTGAGCCCCAGCATTTT

size: -
J: TRBJ2-7
V: TRBV6-1
D: -
CDR3: CASSEGDGRGEQYF
DNA: TGTGCCAGCAGTGAAGGGGACGGCCGGGGCGAGCAGTACTTC

size: -
J: TRBJ2-7
V: TRBV9
D: -
CDR3: CASSVVDVSYEQYF
DNA: TGTGCCAGCAGCGTAGTTGACGTCTCCTACGAGCAGTACTTC

size: -
J: TRBJ1-1
V: TRBV25-1
D: -
CDR3: CASSEADQVKAFF
DNA: TGTGCCAGCAGTGAAGCGGACCAAGTAAAAGCTTTCTTT

size: -
J: TRBJ1-1
V: TRBV15
D: -
CDR3: CATSNQRHTEAFF
DNA: TGTGCCACCAGCAACCAGCGGCACACTGAAGCTTTCTTT

size: -
J: TRBJ1-4
V: TRBV9
D: -
CDR3: CASSVGATNEKLFF
DNA: TGTGCCAGCAGCGTAGGGGCAACTAATGAAAAACTGTTTTTT

size: -
J: TRBJ2-1
V: TRBV19
D: TRBD1
CDR3: CASSGTEYNEQFF
DNA: TGTGCCAGTTCAGGGACAGAGTACAATGAGCAGTTCTTC

size: -
J: TRBJ1-1
V: TRBV27
D: TRBD1
CDR3: CASSPSTGLNTEAFF
DNA: TGTGCCAGCAGTCCCTCGACAGGGTTGAACACTGAAGCTTTCTTT

size: -
J: TRBJ2-6
V: TRBV23-1
D: -
CDR3: CASSQSGRESGANVLTF
DNA: TGCGCCAGCAGTCAGTCCGGACGGGAATCTGGGGCCAACGTCCTGACTTTC

size: -
J: TRBJ1-6
V: TRBV11-2
D: -
CDR3: CASSLRWGNSPLHF
DNA: TGTGCCAGCAGCCTCAGGTGGGGTAATTCACCCCTCCACTTT

size: -
J: TRBJ2-3
V: TRBV29-1
D: -
CDR3: CSARDSSTDTQYF
DNA: TGCAGCGCCCGGGACTCTAGCACAGATACGCAGTATTTT

size: -
J: TRBJ2-6
V: TRBV27
D: -
CDR3: CASSLLSGANVLTF
DNA: TGTGCCAGCAGTTTATTATCTGGGGCCAACGTCCTGACTTTC

size: -
J: TRBJ1-2
V: TRBV19
D: -
CDR3: CASSIFRGGYTF
DNA: TGTGCCAGTAGTATTTTCCGTGGGGGCTACACCTTC

size: -
J: TRBJ2-3
V: TRBV11-3
D: -
CDR3: CASSLAPRVSTDTQYF
DNA: TGTGCCAGCAGCTTAGCACCACGGGTTAGCACAGATACGCAGTATTTT

size: -
J: TRBJ2-2
V: TRBV20-1
D: TRBD2
CDR3: CSASPFTGGATGELFF
DNA: TGCAGTGCTAGTCCTTTCACGGGGGGAGCAACCGGGGAGCTGTTTTTT

size: -
J: TRBJ1-3
V: TRBV5-1
D: -
CDR3: CASRAVFSGNTIYF
DNA: TGCGCCTCCCGGGCGGTGTTCTCTGGAAACACCATATATTTT

size: -
J: TRBJ2-7
V: TRBV25-1
D: -
CDR3: CARPYEQYF
DNA: TGTGCCCGACCCTACGAGCAGTACTTC

size: -
J: TRBJ1-4
V: TRBV3-1/TRBV3-2
D: -
CDR3: CASSQEVATNEKLFF
DNA: TGTGCCAGCAGCCAAGAAGTTGCAACTAATGAAAAACTGTTTTTT

size: -
J: TRBJ1-2
V: TRBV9
D: -
CDR3: CASSVVGRRRGYTF
DNA: TGTGCCAGCAGCGTAGTTGGACGGCGGCGTGGCTACACCTTC

size: -
J: TRBJ1-2
V: TRBV5-1
D: -
CDR3: CASSLDRILNGYTF
DNA: TGCGCCAGCAGCTTGGACAGAATTTTGAATGGCTACACCTTC

size: -
J: TRBJ1-6
V: TRBV6-5
D: -
CDR3: CASGPYLNSPLHF
DNA: TGTGCCAGCGGGCCCTATCTCAATTCACCCCTCCACTTT

size: -
J: TRBJ2-3
V: TRBV11-3
D: TRBD1
CDR3: CASSLDLDRAHTQYF
DNA: TGTGCCAGCAGCTTAGATCTCGACAGGGCACATACGCAGTATTTT

size: -
J: TRBJ1-6
V: TRBV30
D: TRBD1
CDR3: CAWTRRADRVFVYNSPLHF
DNA: TGTGCCTGGACCCGAAGGGCCGACAGGGTTTTCGTCTATAATTCACCCCTCCACTTT

size: -
J: TRBJ1-1
V: TRBV11-2
D: -
CDR3: CASRGGGRMNTEAFF
DNA: TGTGCCAGCAGGGGGGGCGGAAGGATGAACACTGAAGCTTTCTTT

size: -
J: TRBJ1-3
V: TRBV6-1
D: -
CDR3: CASSDWDNGNTIYF
DNA: TGTGCCAGCAGTGATTGGGACAATGGAAACACCATATATTTT

size: -
J: TRBJ1-1
V: TRBV12-3/TRBV12-4
D: -
CDR3: CASSLGPGTEAFF
DNA: TGTGCCAGCAGTTTGGGGCCAGGCACTGAAGCTTTCTTT

size: -
J: TRBJ2-5
V: TRBV29-1
D: -
CDR3: CSVEDRGKGAQYF
DNA: TGCAGCGTTGAAGATCGGGGAAAGGGGGCCCAGTACTTC

size: -
J: TRBJ2-7
V: TRBV12-3/TRBV12-4
D: -
CDR3: CASSLGGNGEQYF
DNA: TGTGCCAGCAGTTTAGGGGGGAACGGCGAGCAGTACTTC

size: -
J: TRBJ2-1
V: TRBV7-8
D: -
CDR3: CASRSRSGTYNEQFF
DNA: TGTGCCAGCAGATCCCGGAGCGGCACTTACAATGAGCAGTTCTTC

size: -
J: TRBJ1-5
V: TRBV19
D: -
CDR3: CASSILSGAHSNQPQHF
DNA: TGTGCCAGTAGTATTCTTTCCGGGGCACATAGCAATCAGCCCCAGCATTTT

size: once
J: TRBJ1-1
V: TRBV4-1
D: -
CDR3: CASSQDTSPNTEAFF
DNA: TGCGCCAGCAGCCAAGATACCTCCCCGAACACTGAAGCTTTCTTT

size: -
J: TRBJ1-5
V: TRBV19
D: -
CDR3: CASSPSSGDKVNAQHF
DNA: TGTGCCAGTAGCCCCTCATCCGGGGACAAGGTAAACGCCCAGCATTTT

size: -
J: TRBJ2-2
V: TRBV30
D: TRBD1
CDR3: CAWSHPGQGSTGELFF
DNA: TGTGCCTGGTCTCACCCGGGACAGGGTAGCACCGGGGAGCTGTTTTTT

size: -
J: TRBJ1-2
V: TRBV5-3
D: -
CDR3: CARRRGWGYTF
DNA: TGTGCCAGAAGAAGGGGTTGGGGCTACACCTTC

size: -
J: TRBJ2-1
V: TRBV29-1
D: -
CDR3: CSVDRANEQFF
DNA: TGCAGCGTTGATCGAGCCAATGAGCAGTTCTTC

size: -
J: TRBJ2-5
V: TRBV7-9
D: -
CDR3: CASSPCGSEKETQYF
DNA: TGTGCCAGCAGCCCCTGTGGATCGGAAAAAGAGACCCAGTACTTC

size: -
J: TRBJ2-3
V: TRBV19
D: TRBD1
CDR3: CASSIRDSQADTQYF
DNA: TGTGCCAGTAGTATTAGGGACAGCCAAGCGGATACGCAGTATTTT

size: -
J: TRBJ1-2
V: TRBV6-6
D: -
CDR3: CASIQTRGNYGYTF
DNA: TGTGCCAGCATCCAGACAAGGGGGAACTATGGCTACACCTTC

size: -
J: TRBJ1-4
V: TRBV10-3
D: TRBD1
CDR3: CAIGQGPTNEKLFF
DNA: TGTGCCATCGGACAGGGGCCAACTAATGAAAAACTGTTTTTT

size: -
J: TRBJ1-6
V: TRBV28
D: -
CDR3: CASRGQTSPLHF
DNA: TGTGCCAGCAGGGGGCAAACGTCACCCCTCCACTTT

size: -
J: TRBJ1-2
V: TRBV2
D: -
CDR3: CASSEKGPSYGYTF
DNA: TGTGCCAGCAGTGAGAAGGGGCCTAGCTATGGCTACACCTTC

size: once
J: TRBJ1-5
V: TRBV19
D: -
CDR3: CASSQPQVQAYSNQPQHF
DNA: TGTGCCAGTAGCCAACCCCAAGTACAGGCTTATAGCAATCAGCCCCAGCATTTT

size: -
J: TRBJ1-2
V: TRBV28
D: TRBD1
CDR3: CASSPRTGGFYGYTF
DNA: TGTGCCAGCAGTCCTCGGACAGGGGGCTTCTATGGCTACACCTTC

size: -
J: TRBJ2-4
V: TRBV11-2
D: -
CDR3: CASSLVGPGEVRAKNIQYF
DNA: TGTGCCAGCAGCTTAGTAGGGCCGGGTGAGGTGAGGGCCAAAAACATTCAGTACTTC

size: once
J: TRBJ1-5
V: TRBV13
D: TRBD1
CDR3: CASSFRDRGQPQHF
DNA: TGTGCCAGCAGCTTCCGGGACAGGGGTCAGCCCCAGCATTTT

size: once
J: TRBJ1-2
V: TRBV5-1
D: -
CDR3: CASTTDNGGRGYTF
DNA: TGCGCCAGCACCACCGACAACGGTGGGAGGGGCTACACCTTC

size: -
J: TRBJ1-1
V: TRBV6-4
D: TRBD1
CDR3: CASRGGQEKAFF
DNA: TGTGCCAGCAGGGGGGGACAGGAGAAGGCTTTCTTT

size: -
J: TRBJ1-1
V: TRBV10-2
D: -
CDR3: CASSERRFRIEAFF
DNA: TGCGCCAGCAGTGAGCGTAGGTTTAGAATCGAAGCTTTCTTT

size: -
J: TRBJ1-3
V: TRBV11-1
D: -
CDR3: CASSLTTGNSGNTIYF
DNA: TGTGCCAGCAGCTTAACAACAGGGAACTCTGGAAACACCATATATTTT

size: -
J: TRBJ2-7
V: TRBV14
D: -
CDR3: CASSQLRGAYEQYF
DNA: TGTGCCAGCAGCCAATTACGGGGCGCTTACGAGCAGTACTTC

size: -
J: TRBJ1-2
V: TRBV7-9
D: -
CDR3: CASSLAHGYTF
DNA: TGTGCCAGCAGCTTAGCCCATGGCTACACCTTC

size: -
J: TRBJ2-5
V: TRBV6-5
D: TRBD2
CDR3: CASSYSAGVWETQYF
DNA: TGTGCCAGCAGTTACTCGGCGGGGGTGTGGGAGACCCAGTACTTC